This record looks at one TCR beta chain sequence and its context. This clone was seen a few times. Its target antigen remains unknown. Base qualities are not provided; no much larger clone lies one nucleotide away. Patients with a history of autoimmune disease or receiving systemic immunosuppression were excluded from the trial. Peripheral blood for TCR sequencing was collected from all dose cohorts at baseline, on cycle 4 day 1, and on cycle 7 day 1. Samples came from an open-label, multicenter, first-in-human phase I dose-escalation trial of ivuxolimab. Adults with locally advanced or metastatic melanoma, renal cell, hepatocellular, or head and neck squamous cell carcinoma were enrolled in the trial. Before TCR sequencing, CD4+ T cells and CD8+ T cells from peripheral blood were sorted into separate populations. This entry belongs to a study of OX40 agonist ivuxolimab in advanced cancers. About the investigation overall: The costimulatory receptor OX40 (CD134) was targeted by ivuxolimab, a fully human IgG2 agonistic monoclonal antibody. Three dose-escalation patients achieved partial responses, one with hepatocellular carcinoma and two with cutaneous melanoma. In the dose-escalation cohort, more than 80% of patients were male, and the mean age was approximately 60 years with a range of roughly 23 to 79. Intravenous ivuxolimab was administered to patients every 2 weeks at six dose levels: 0.01, 0.1, 0.3, 1.5, 3 and 10 mg/kg. Among the approximately 50 dose-escalation patients, around 19 had hepatocellular carcinoma, some 15 melanoma, 9 renal cell carcinoma and 9 head and neck cancer. Peripheral TCRbeta sequencing aimed to test whether ivuxolimab altered TCR sequence diversity and caused clonal T-cell expansion. The monotherapy dose-escalation portion (N of about 50 patients) of the phase I ivuxolimab trial is reported in the paper. Prior anti-PD-1, anti-PD-L1 or anti-CTLA-4 therapy was permitted, and checkpoint inhibitors had been received by more than 35% of dose-escalation patients.

Beyond this particular receptor, the publication reports: Partial responders in the 0.1-3.0 mg/kg groups had among the lowest normalized peripheral clonal expansion, especially among CD8+ T cells. Low levels of normalized T-cell clonal expansion were also seen in some patients who did not respond. At doses from 0.1 to 3.0 mg/kg, clonal expansion was seen in both CD4+ and CD8+ blood T cells between baseline and week 6. Antigen specificity was not determined for the clonally expanded peripheral T cells. On average, CD8+ T cells showed more expanded clones than CD4+ T cells after ivuxolimab.

Genomic DNA was extracted from sorted cells for sequencing of the TCRbeta CDR3 region. The immunoSEQ Assay was used for sequencing of TCRbeta CDR3 regions. Entries here come from immuneACCESS through TCRdb and include only in-frame sequences with V and J called. Some clones fail to appear in such tables; in the studies checked, an unresolved V gene covers under half of the shortfall, and the cause of the remainder is unknown. For this sample there are under 80,000 clones; around 88% appear just once. Roughly 2.4% of the sample is taken by the ten largest. The CDR3 numbers 17 residues from cysteine through phenylalanine. This entry keeps only the CDR3 DNA: 51 bases, framed from base 1. CDR1 and CDR2 were assigned from the germline V gene as KGHSH and LQKENI. Compared with germline, V lacks 3 bases and J lacks 7 bases; bases without a gene match: 14.

The rearrangement joined TRBV18 to TRBJ2-1, with 8 middle bases fitting TRBD1. The receptor comes from an adult with an advanced solid tumor such as melanoma, head and neck, liver or kidney cancer. The starting material was CD4+ or CD8+ T cells sorted from blood, obtained in a trial of the OX40 agonist ivuxolimab. The CDR3 protein is CASSPKGTGNIGNEQFF. The DNA sequence is given as TGTGCCAGCTCACCCAAAGGGACAGGCAATATAGGAAATGAGCAGTTCTTC.